This is a list of T cell receptor beta chains from one sample in a study of beta chain features in type 1 diabetes. Sequencing was performed with immunoSEQ multiplex PCR; in TCRdb, only in-frame clones are kept and a portion is missing. This sample has hundreds of thousands of clones; around 15% occur once, and the top ten carry less than 0.025%. The sample was naive CD4+ T cells from blood. All receptors derive from a man between 18 and 29 years old with type 1 diabetes. Each CDR3 is given with its conserved first and last residue. Each record gives: clone size, V gene, J gene, D gene, CDR3 protein, CDR3 DNA. D genes are given only for firm matches. Not all rows give a size; the values are once, few, many and, for expanded clones, a class.

size: few; V: TRBV7-9; J: TRBJ2-1; D: TRBD1; CDR3: CASNKDRLNEQFF; DNA: TGTGCCAGCAACAAGGACAGGCTCAATGAGCAGTTCTTC
size: few; V: TRBV6-6; J: TRBJ2-7; D: -; CDR3: CASSFEAYSYEQYF; DNA: TGTGCCAGCAGTTTCGAAGCTTACTCCTACGAGCAGTACTTC
size: -; V: TRBV30; J: TRBJ1-2; D: -; CDR3: CAWTAGTPGGYTF; DNA: TGTGCCTGGACCGCCGGGACGCCGGGAGGCTACACCTTC
size: -; V: TRBV7-7; J: TRBJ2-5; D: -; CDR3: CASSLNSGFGQETQYF; DNA: TGTGCCAGCAGCCTCAACTCGGGATTTGGACAAGAGACCCAGTACTTC
size: -; V: TRBV6-5; J: TRBJ2-7; D: -; CDR3: CASSRLSGEQYF; DNA: TGTGCCAGCAGCCGCTTGTCGGGCGAGCAGTACTTC
size: -; V: TRBV9; J: TRBJ2-2; D: TRBD1; CDR3: CASSVGGQENTGELFF; DNA: TGTGCCAGCAGCGTAGGGGGACAGGAGAACACCGGGGAGCTGTTTTTT
size: few; V: TRBV7-9; J: TRBJ1-2; D: TRBD1; CDR3: CASSLTDRANYGYTF; DNA: TGTGCCAGCAGCTTAACCGACAGGGCTAACTATGGCTACACCTTC
size: -; V: TRBV11-2; J: TRBJ1-5; D: -; CDR3: CASSSQGNQPQHF; DNA: TGTGCCAGCAGCTCGCAGGGGAATCAGCCCCAGCATTTT
size: -; V: TRBV15; J: TRBJ1-1; D: TRBD1; CDR3: CATSARDSRFGTEAFF; DNA: TGTGCCACCAGCGCCCGGGACAGCCGTTTTGGCACTGAAGCTTTCTTT
size: few; V: TRBV4-1; J: TRBJ2-7; D: -; CDR3: CASSQGGAGDYEQYF; DNA: TGCGCCAGCAGCCAAGGAGGGGCAGGGGACTACGAGCAGTACTTC
size: few; V: TRBV28; J: TRBJ2-5; D: -; CDR3: CASSPGWETQYF; DNA: TGTGCCAGCAGTCCCGGTTGGGAGACCCAGTACTTC
size: few; V: TRBV5-1; J: TRBJ2-3; D: -; CDR3: CASSQDGAGYF; DNA: TGCGCCAGCAGCCAGGACGGTGCGGGGTATTTT
size: -; V: TRBV5-1; J: TRBJ1-1; D: -; CDR3: CASTTTGMNTEAFF; DNA: TGCGCCAGCACCACGACCGGGATGAACACTGAAGCTTTCTTT
size: -; V: TRBV30; J: TRBJ2-7; D: -; CDR3: CAWSVLGQGSEINSYEQYF; DNA: TGTGCCTGGAGTGTACTAGGTCAGGGGAGCGAAATTAACTCCTACGAGCAGTACTTC
size: few; V: TRBV28; J: TRBJ2-7; D: TRBD1; CDR3: CASSFRGRTHEQYF; DNA: TGTGCCAGCAGTTTCAGGGGGCGCACCCACGAGCAGTACTTC
size: -; V: TRBV7-9; J: TRBJ1-2; D: -; CDR3: CASSVTGRTNYGYTF; DNA: TGTGCCAGCAGCGTGACCGGGAGGACTAACTATGGCTACACCTTC
size: few; V: TRBV7-9; J: TRBJ2-5; D: -; CDR3: CASSFRETQYF; DNA: TGTGCCAGCAGCTTTCGGGAGACCCAGTACTTC
size: -; V: TRBV19; J: TRBJ2-6; D: TRBD1; CDR3: CASLQGDSSGANVLTF; DNA: TGTGCCAGTTTGCAGGGGGATAGCTCTGGGGCCAACGTCCTGACTTTC
size: few; V: TRBV6-6; J: TRBJ2-7; D: -; CDR3: CASSYIRGALYEQYF; DNA: TGTGCCAGCAGTTACATACGGGGCGCCCTCTACGAGCAGTACTTC
size: -; V: TRBV7-2; J: TRBJ2-3; D: -; CDR3: CASSVGRTDTQYF; DNA: TGTGCCAGCAGCGTTGGGCGCACAGATACGCAGTATTTT
size: few; V: TRBV11-2; J: TRBJ2-1; D: -; CDR3: CASSIRFGVGDEQFF; DNA: TGTGCCAGCAGCATACGCTTTGGGGTAGGCGATGAGCAGTTCTTC
size: few; V: TRBV4-2; J: TRBJ2-1; D: -; CDR3: CASSPSIGVILNEQFF; DNA: TGTGCCAGCAGCCCGTCCATAGGGGTGATTTTGAATGAGCAGTTCTTC
size: few; V: TRBV5-8; J: TRBJ2-6; D: -; CDR3: CASSLDDSGANVLTF; DNA: TGTGCCAGCAGCTTGGATGACTCTGGGGCCAACGTCCTGACTTTC